This passage covers 8 T cell receptor beta chains from one sample sequenced in a study of cytomegalovirus exposure and HLA in healthy donors. PCR involved 60 Vbeta and 13 Jbeta primers. Sequencing used immunoSEQ multiplex PCR; TCRdb keeps in-frame clones, though not all of them. Here the sample spans around 62,000 clones, around four fifths being singletons. Material: PBMCs. The receptors originated from a male donor in good health and CMV-seropositive.

This clone appeared a single time. The J gene is TRBJ1-6, the V gene TRBV18, with 11 nucleotides matching TRBD1. The CDR3 sequence is 16 residues long. Germline CDR1 KGHSH, CDR2 LQKENI. V trimming: 5 bases; J trimming: 10 bases; junction bases outside the gene matches: 10. The CDR3 is CASSLSGTGGLSPLHF. The CDR3 DNA sequence: TGTGCCAGCTCATTATCAGGGACAGGGGGTCTGTCACCCCTCCACTTT.

The chain's CDR3 is CATSRAGVNTEAFF. CDR3 bases: TGTGCCACCAGCAGGGCAGGGGTGAACACTGAAGCTTTCTTT. V is TRBV15 and J is TRBJ1-1; the D gene is possibly TRBD1 (6 bases). CDR1 LNHNV and CDR2 YYDKDF come from the germline V gene (reference sequence). V was cut by 3 bases and J by 0 bases, with 8 bases left in between. The CDR3 runs 14 residues.

The V call is TRBV4-1, the J call TRBJ1-6, with a possible D match to TRBD1 (6 bases). Trimming took 1 base from V and 0 from J, leaving 10 bases between them. The germline V gene has CDR1 MGHRA and CDR2 YSYEKL. This CDR3 contains 17 residues. The CDR3 DNA is TGCGCCAGCAGCCAAGCCGACAGGAGCTCCTATAATTCACCCCTCCACTTT. This encodes CASSQADRSSYNSPLHF.

This chain connects TRBV7-9 to TRBJ1-1, with D perhaps TRBD1 (6 bases). The germline V gene has CDR1 SEHNR and CDR2 FQNEAQ (reference sequence). V was clipped by 1 base and J by 11 bases, with 20 bases between them. This CDR3 is 15 amino acids long. CDR3: CASSLVSAGVSRAFF. The CDR3 DNA follows: TGTGCCAGCAGCTTAGTGTCGGCAGGGGTATCTCGGGCTTTCTTT.

The J gene is TRBJ1-5, the V gene TRBV7-9; D is unclear. Germline CDR1 and CDR2: SEHNR and FQNEAQ (reference sequence). CDR3 length equals 13 residues. V lost 2 bases and J 7 bases, leaving 9 bases between the germline ends. The CDR3: CASSLWGGQPQHF. In DNA, the CDR3 is TGTGCCAGCAGCTTATGGGGAGGGCAGCCCCAGCATTTT.

Only one count was recorded for this clone. The genes are TRBV29-1 and TRBJ1-2, with TRBD1 as a possible D gene (5 bases). The CDR3 extends over 12 amino acids. Germline CDR1 is SQVTM and CDR2 is ANQGSEA. V lost 6 bases and J 2 bases, leaving 10 bases between the germline ends. The CDR3 coding sequence is TGCAGCGTGGGACTTCGGAACTATGGCTACACCTTC. It is translated as CSVGLRNYGYTF.

The chain links TRBV5-5 to TRBJ2-3, with D unresolved. This CDR3 has 12 amino acids. CDR1 SGHKS and CDR2 YYEKEE come from the germline V gene (reference sequence). V shed 2 bases and J shed 3 bases, with 4 bases lying between them. The CDR3 nucleotides read TGTGCCAGCAGCTTAGCGACAGATACGCAGTATTTT. It encodes CASSLATDTQYF. The whole variable domain, filled in from reference TRBV5-5 and TRBJ2-3, reads DAGVTQSPTHLIKTRGQQVTLRCSPISGHKSVSWYQQVLGQGPQFIFQYYEKEERGRGNFPDRFSARQFPNYSSELNVNALLLGDSALYLCASSLATDTQYFGPGTRLTVL.

The genes are TRBV9 and TRBJ1-6; D not resolved. This CDR3 contains 16 residues. Germline V gene sequence: CDR1 SGDLS, CDR2 YYNGEE. Trimming removed 3 bases at V and 5 bases at J, with 15 bases between. The CDR3 reads CASSEKEGVNNSPLHF. CDR3 nucleotide sequence: TGTGCCAGCAGCGAAAAAGAGGGCGTGAATAATTCACCCCTCCACTTT.